The 29 T cell receptor beta chains given below trace back to one sample, sequenced in a study of shared clonotypes between healthy human individuals. Naive CD8 cells were CD45RO-negative, positively selected for CCR7, excluding terminally differentiated effector memory CD45RA+ cells. The table came from immunoSEQ multiplex PCR; TCRdb's copy has only in-frame clones and leaves some out. The sample includes approximately 1.9 million clones, approximately 92% of them seen just once. The sequenced sample consisted of naive CD8+ T cells from PBMCs. The receptors derive from a man aged 18 to 30 in good health. Some clones in this sample may be carry-over from other donors' samples.

This clone was picked up one time. This chain uses TRBV4-1 with TRBJ1-5; a possible D gene is TRBD1 (6 bases). The CDR3 extends over 16 amino acids. Deletions cut 0 bases from V and 3 bases from J, with 12 bases between. CDR1 MGHRA and CDR2 YSYEKL come from the germline V gene. CDR3 amino acids: CASSQDPGQNNQPQHF. As DNA, the CDR3 is TGCGCCAGCAGCCAAGATCCTGGACAGAACAATCAGCCCCAGCATTTT.

The chain links TRBV6-1 to TRBJ2-1; D is ambiguous. With 4 bases removed from V and 4 bases from J, the gap between germline ends came to 8 bases. CDR1 and CDR2 (germline): MNHNS, SASEGT. CDR3 length: 13 amino acids. The CDR3 region has the DNA TGTGCCAGCAGTGGCCCTAGGTACAATGAGCAGTTCTTC. This codes for CASSGPRYNEQFF.

The chain links TRBV10-3 to TRBJ1-2; no clear D gene. V dropped 3 bases and J dropped 2 bases, with 4 bases sitting between them. Germline V gives CDR1 ENHRY, CDR2 SYGVKD. This CDR3 comprises 12 residues. CDR3 amino acids: CAISDINYGYTF. As DNA, the CDR3 is TGTGCCATCAGTGATATAAACTATGGCTACACCTTC.

V gene TRBV28 combines with J gene TRBJ2-7; D not resolved. The CDR3 has 13 residues. In germline, CDR1 is MDHEN, CDR2 SYDVKM. Between the trimmed V and J ends, which lost 6 bases and 0 bases, there was a span of 9 bases. The CDR3 region is CASSILSSYEQYF. The DNA of the CDR3 is TGTGCCAGCAGCATACTTAGCTCCTACGAGCAGTACTTC.

The rearrangement links TRBV14 to TRBJ2-1; 7 nucleotides align to TRBD2. In germline, CDR1 is SGHDN, CDR2 FVKESK. CDR3 length: 16 amino acids. Trimming removed 3 bases from V and 7 bases from J; junction bases left unmatched: 12. The CDR3 region is CASSHLHPLAFNEQFF. In DNA form, the CDR3 reads TGTGCCAGCAGCCACCTCCACCCACTAGCGTTTAATGAGCAGTTCTTC.

V is TRBV11-1 and J is TRBJ2-7; 8 nucleotides agree with TRBD2. Per the germline V gene, CDR1 is SGHAT and CDR2 is FQDESV (reference sequence). V was clipped by 4 bases and J by 5 bases; unmatched bases: 16. The CDR3 consists of 17 residues. The DNA of the CDR3 is TGTGCCAGCAGCTACTCAGCGGCCGGGACTAGTGCCCACGAGCAGTACTTC. Its translation is CASSYSAAGTSAHEQYF. Full variable domain (missing parts from reference TRBV11-1 and TRBJ2-7): EAEVAQSPRYKITEKSQAVAFWCDPISGHATLYWYRQILGQGPELLVQFQDESVVDDSQLPKDRFSAERLKGVDSTLKIQPAELGDSAMYLCASSYSAAGTSAHEQYFGPGTRLTVT.

CDR3 sequence (DNA): TGTGCCACCAGCAGCCGGTCCGGGGAGCTGTTTTTT. Protein product: CATSSRSGELFF. V is TRBV15 and J is TRBJ2-2; D gene uncertain. In germline, CDR1 is LNHNV, CDR2 YYDKDF (reference sequence). The V end was cut by 3 bases, the J end by 6 bases, with 5 bases between. This CDR3 comprises 12 residues.

The chain uses TRBV6-1 and TRBJ2-7; 9 bases are shared with TRBD1. The CDR3 has 16 amino acids. V lost 2 bases to trimming and J lost 3 bases; unmatched junction nucleotides: 8. The germline V gene has CDR1 MNHNS and CDR2 SASEGT. Here the CDR3 reads CASSELGTGRIYEQYF. DNA of the CDR3: TGTGCCAGCAGTGAACTTGGGACAGGGAGGATCTACGAGCAGTACTTC.

The V call is TRBV27, the J call TRBJ1-2; tentatively, D is TRBD1 (5 bases). In germline, CDR1 is MNHEY, CDR2 SMNVEV (reference sequence). The CDR3 runs to 15 residues. Trimming pared 5 bases from V and 3 bases from J, leaving 16 bases between. CDR3 protein: CASSIGTPIYYGYTF. CDR3 in DNA: TGTGCCAGCAGTATCGGGACCCCCATTTACTATGGCTACACCTTC.

The V gene is TRBV9, the J gene TRBJ1-1; D unresolved. Between the trimmed V and J ends, which lost 3 bases and 4 bases, there was a span of 13 bases. The germline V gene has CDR1 SGDLS and CDR2 YYNGEE. The CDR3 length is 14 residues. CDR3 region: CASSELISGTEAFF. CDR3 sequence (DNA): TGTGCCAGCAGCGAGCTCATTTCGGGCACTGAAGCTTTCTTT.

V is TRBV7-9 and J is TRBJ1-1; D gene uncertain. This CDR3 has 13 residues. The V end was cut by 2 bases, the J end by 5 bases, with 9 bases between. The germline V gene has CDR1 SEHNR and CDR2 FQNEAQ (reference sequence). CDR3 DNA sequence: TGTGCCAGCAGCTTAAGTCGGGGAACTGAAGCTTTCTTT. This sequence encodes CASSLSRGTEAFF.

This chain uses TRBV28 with TRBJ2-2; D unresolved. From germline, CDR1 is MDHEN and CDR2 SYDVKM. The CDR3 consists of 16 residues. V lost 5 bases and J 3 bases, leaving 16 bases between the germline ends. CDR3 nucleotide sequence: TGTGCCAGCAGTCACTTTCGGGCCCTAGACACCGGGGAGCTGTTTTTT. Protein sequence: CASSHFRALDTGELFF.

This clone was seen only once. The V call is TRBV6-6, the J call TRBJ2-2; D uncertain. The germline V gene encodes CDR1 MNHNY and CDR2 SVGAGI (reference sequence). CDR3 size: 13 residues. The germline V and J ends were trimmed by 2 bases and 2 bases, with 3 bases remaining between them. CDR3 residues: CASSYTNTGELFF. The CDR3 DNA reads as TGTGCCAGCAGTTACACCAACACCGGGGAGCTGTTTTTT.

The chain is built from TRBV9 and TRBJ2-1; 12 bases map to TRBD2. From germline, CDR1 is SGDLS and CDR2 YYNGEE. This CDR3 has 14 amino acids. Trimming took 0 bases from V and 10 from J; bases not matched to a gene: 2. DNA of the CDR3: TGTGCCAGCAGCGTAGCTAGCGGGAGGGGCGAGCAGTTCTTC. Protein product: CASSVASGRGEQFF.

The chain recombines TRBV27 with TRBJ2-2, with unresolved D. The CDR3 consists of 16 residues. Germline V CDR1 and CDR2: MNHEY, SMNVEV (reference sequence). Deletions cut 3 bases from V and 2 bases from J, with 13 bases between. CDR3 protein: CASSLERIPNTGELFF. The CDR3 coding sequence is TGTGCCAGCAGTTTGGAACGAATACCCAACACCGGGGAGCTGTTTTTT.

The V and J genes are TRBV5-4 and TRBJ2-2; D is perhaps TRBD2 (6 bases). The germline V and J ends were trimmed by 5 bases and 3 bases, with 20 bases remaining between them. Germline-derived CDR1 and CDR2 are SGHNT and YYREEE (reference sequence). This CDR3 has 17 residues. The chain's CDR3 is CASSGGSRGEDTGELFF. CDR3 sequence (DNA): TGTGCCAGCAGTGGGGGGTCCCGCGGTGAGGACACCGGGGAGCTGTTTTTT.

The chain recombines TRBV28 with TRBJ2-7; unclear D gene. The length of the CDR3 is 13 residues. Trimming took off 5 bases at V and 5 bases at J, with 13 bases between the two ends. Germline V gene sequence: CDR1 MDHEN, CDR2 SYDVKM. Written as DNA, the CDR3 is TGTGCCAGCAGTCCTCGACCCCCGCACGAGCAGTACTTC. It codes for CASSPRPPHEQYF.

V usage is TRBV11-2 and J usage is TRBJ2-7, with TRBD2 matching 9 bases. CDR1 SGHAT and CDR2 FQNNGV come from the germline V gene. There are 17 residues in the CDR3. The junction had 15 bases not matched to a gene; V was cut back by 3 bases and J by 6 bases. This chain's CDR3 is CASSLVAISGRIPEQYF. In DNA form, the CDR3 reads TGTGCCAGCAGCTTGGTGGCGATTAGCGGGAGAATCCCCGAGCAGTACTTC.

The chain recombines TRBV9 with TRBJ2-7, with 8 bases matching TRBD1. The V gene's germline CDR1 is SGDLS and CDR2 YYNGEE. V dropped 7 bases and J dropped 2; count of bases not matched to a gene: 2. This CDR3 comprises 12 residues. CDR3 sequence (DNA): TGTGCCAGCTACAGGGGGACCTACGAGCAGTACTTC. It translates to CASYRGTYEQYF.

A single count supports this clone. The chain joins TRBV6-5 to TRBJ2-3; 8 bases align to TRBD1. In germline, CDR1 is MNHEY, CDR2 SVGAGI. Trimming cost V 2 bases and J 3 bases; bases outside gene matches: 7. The CDR3 sequence is 16 residues long. The CDR3 DNA sequence: TGTGCCAGCAGTTACCACTCTGACAGGGGAACAGATACGCAGTATTTT. It yields the protein CASSYHSDRGTDTQYF.

The V call is TRBV27, the J call TRBJ1-1; 7 positions agree with TRBD1. V shed 7 bases, J shed 1 base, and the junction held 9 bases outside the gene matches. Germline lookup yields CDR1 MNHEY and CDR2 SMNVEV (reference sequence). The CDR3 runs 15 residues. The CDR3 reads CASKIDRVGNTEAFF. The CDR3 DNA sequence: TGTGCCAGCAAAATCGACAGGGTGGGGAACACTGAAGCTTTCTTT.

J is TRBJ2-7 and V is TRBV5-6; 10 bases fit TRBD1. CDR3 length equals 15 residues. The V segment lost 0 bases and the J segment 3 bases; nucleotides outside the gene matches: 3. The germline V gene has CDR1 SGHDT and CDR2 YYEEEE. In DNA, the CDR3 is TGTGCCAGCAGCTTGGATGGGACAGGGGACTACGAGCAGTACTTC. Its translation: CASSLDGTGDYEQYF.

The chain uses TRBV7-9 and TRBJ2-2; no reliable D call. The V gene's germline CDR1 is SEHNR and CDR2 FQNEAQ (reference sequence). V lost 5 bases to trimming and J lost 7 bases, with 8 bases between them. The CDR3 length is 12 residues. CDR3 in DNA: TGTGCCAGCAGCCATGATATCGGGGAGCTGTTTTTT. Amino acids: CASSHDIGELFF.

CDR3 residues: CASSELAGVLGNEQFF. The DNA for the CDR3 is TGCGCCAGCAGCGAATTAGCGGGAGTCCTTGGGAATGAGCAGTTCTTC. The gene calls are TRBV4-1 and TRBJ2-1; 9 positions agree with TRBD2. Germline lookup yields CDR1 MGHRA and CDR2 YSYEKL. The CDR3 contains 16 residues. V shed 5 bases and J 7 bases; nucleotides not matched to a gene: 12.

The V and J genes are TRBV5-1 and TRBJ2-3, with 13 bases lining up with TRBD2. The CDR3 runs to 16 residues. From germline, CDR1 is SGHRS and CDR2 YFSETQ. V lost 4 bases and J lost 3; bases outside the gene matches: 5. CDR3 bases: TGCGCCAGCAGCCGGGGGACTAGCGGGAAAACAGATACGCAGTATTTT. It encodes CASSRGTSGKTDTQYF.

The chain carries TRBV5-1 and TRBJ1-4; 7 nucleotides agree with TRBD1. Trimming took 1 base from V and 3 from J; bases not matched to a gene: 6. The CDR3 is made up of 16 amino acids. Germline V lookup: CDR1 SGHRS, CDR2 YFSETQ. The CDR3 bases are TGCGCCAGCAGCTTGAGCAGGGGGGCTCCTAATGAAAAACTGTTTTTT. Protein product: CASSLSRGAPNEKLFF.

The chain combines TRBV29-1 with TRBJ2-1, with TRBD2 matching over 10 bases. With V trimmed by 6 bases and J by 3 bases, 8 bases remained unmatched. This CDR3 is built from 15 residues. CDR1 and CDR2 from the germline V gene are SQVTM and ANQGSEA. The CDR3 DNA sequence: TGCAGCGTAAAAATCGGGACTAGCGACTACAATGAGCAGTTCTTC. Translating gives CSVKIGTSDYNEQFF.

A word on this clone: The same CDR3 arises from other DNA sequences in this sample as well. This sequence joins TRBV27 and TRBJ2-7; D gene uncertain. Germline-derived CDR1 and CDR2 are MNHEY and SMNVEV (reference sequence). The CDR3 is made up of 12 amino acids. V shed 0 bases and J shed 4 bases, with 4 bases lying between them. The DNA for the CDR3 is TGTGCCAGCAGTTTATCTCCGTACGAGCAGTACTTC. It codes for CASSLSPYEQYF.

The chain employs TRBV29-1 and TRBJ2-4; the D gene is possibly TRBD1 (6 bases). This CDR3 region has 14 residues. V was shortened by 6 bases and J by 8 bases, with 20 bases between the two germline ends. From germline, CDR1 is SQVTM and CDR2 ANQGSEA. The CDR3 protein is CSVKRTVPGDIQYF. CDR3 DNA: TGCAGCGTGAAACGGACAGTCCCTGGGGACATTCAGTACTTC. The full variable domain, completed using reference TRBV29-1 and TRBJ2-4, is SAVISQKPSRDICQRGTSLTIQCQVDSQVTMMFWYRQQPGQSLTLIATANQGSEATYESGFVIDKFPISRPNLTFSTLTVSNMSPEDSSIYLCSVKRTVPGDIQYFGAGTRLSVL.